A single sample gave rise to the 21 T cell receptor beta chains below, sequenced in a study of blood T cell repertoires in COVID-19 (dated by TCRdb to 2020 to 2021). Receptor libraries were prepared by the immunoSEQ multiplex PCR assay. Sourced from immuneACCESS, this table was stored by TCRdb with only in-frame sequences that have V and J called. A share of the clones is absent; for the studies checked, an unresolved V gene accounts for under half, and the remainder has no known explanation. Within this sample are roughly 100,000 clones, with around 87% of them counted one time only. Around 2.9% of the sample belongs to the ten largest clones. The sequencing sample was made of peripheral blood. These receptor sequences come from a man aged 50 to 59 with active or convalescent COVID-19.

The chain joins TRBV30 to TRBJ1-5; possibly TRBD1 for D (5 bases). Germline CDR1 is GTSNPN and CDR2 is SVGIG (reference sequence). Trimming stripped 0 bases from V and 3 bases from J, with 12 bases between. The CDR3 covers 15 residues. In DNA form, the CDR3 reads TGTGCCTGGAGTGTACGGGGGTTCGACAATCAGCCCCAGCATTTT. It translates to CAWSVRGFDNQPQHF.

The chain recombines TRBV28 with TRBJ1-4, with 7 bases fitting TRBD1. This CDR3 is 14 amino acids long. V lost 3 bases and J lost 8; bases outside the gene matches: 6. Per the germline V gene, CDR1 is MDHEN and CDR2 is SYDVKM. The CDR3 sequence is CASSLDRLNEKLFF. The CDR3 DNA follows: TGTGCCAGCAGTTTGGACAGGTTAAACGAAAAACTGTTTTTT.

This chain uses TRBV28 with TRBJ2-5; D ambiguous. Germline V gene sequence: CDR1 MDHEN, CDR2 SYDVKM. CDR3 size: 12 residues. Trimming left V 6 bases short and J 5 bases short, with 10 bases between. CDR3 bases: TGTGCCAGCAGCCGTCTCTCGGAGACCCAGTACTTC. This sequence encodes CASSRLSETQYF.

The chain recombines TRBV6-2 or TRBV6-3 with TRBJ1-2; a possible D gene is TRBD1 (5 bases). V was shortened by 4 bases and J by 5 bases, with 17 bases between the two germline ends. CDR3 length equals 15 residues. The V gene's germline CDR1 is MNHEY and CDR2 SVGEGT. The CDR3 reads CASSLEGARYYGYTF. In nucleotides, the CDR3 is TGTGCCAGCAGTTTAGAAGGGGCGCGTTATTATGGCTACACCTTC.

This clone was recorded only once. The V gene is TRBV11-2, the J gene TRBJ1-4, with a possible D match to TRBD1 (6 bases). The CDR3 sequence is 13 residues long. CDR1 and CDR2 from the germline V gene are SGHAT and FQNNGV. V was shortened by 1 base and J by 8 bases, with 8 bases between the two germline ends. In nucleotides, the CDR3 is TGTGCCAGCAGCTTAGTTGGACAGGAAAAACTGTTTTTT. As protein: CASSLVGQEKLFF.

This clone was seen a single time. This sequence joins TRBV29-1 and TRBJ2-1; 7 nucleotides agree with TRBD1. The trim removed 7 bases at V and 6 bases at J, leaving 9 bases unmatched. The CDR3 covers 13 residues. From germline, CDR1 is SQVTM and CDR2 ANQGSEA. The CDR3 sequence: CSAKRQGFNEQFF. Here the CDR3 DNA reads TGCAGCGCAAAAAGACAGGGTTTCAATGAGCAGTTCTTC.

This clone was detected a few times. V is TRBV19 and J is TRBJ2-4; 11 bases fit TRBD2. Germline V CDR1 and CDR2: LNHDA, SQIVND (reference sequence). V lost 3 bases, J lost 6 bases, and 7 bases stayed unmatched. CDR3 length: 16 residues. CDR3 coding DNA: TGTGCCAGTAGTATGGAGACTAGCGGGAACCTAAACATTCAGTACTTC. It yields the protein CASSMETSGNLNIQYF.

This sequence joins TRBV9 and TRBJ2-1; 10 bases fit TRBD1. The J segment lost 6 bases and the V segment lost 6 bases, leaving 12 bases of the junction unmatched. This CDR3 is 16 amino acids long. Germline V gene lookup returns CDR1 SGDLS and CDR2 YYNGEE. The CDR3: CASTGGQDRGFNEQFF. CDR3 nucleotides: TGTGCCAGCACAGGGGGTCAGGACAGGGGGTTCAATGAGCAGTTCTTC.

The CDR3 nucleotides are TGTGCCAGCAGTTACTCGACGGGGGGGATAGATACGCAGTATTTT. As protein: CASSYSTGGIDTQYF. This sequence joins TRBV6-5 and TRBJ2-3, with 8 bases matching TRBD2. V dropped 0 bases and J dropped 5; count of bases not matched to a gene: 4. The CDR3 contains 15 residues. Germline-derived CDR1 and CDR2 are MNHEY and SVGAGI.

This clone has a single count. The chain has TRBV5-1 and TRBJ2-3, with 9 bases fitting TRBD1. The CDR3 loop spans 17 amino acids. From germline, CDR1 is SGHRS and CDR2 YFSETQ. Trimming took 0 bases from V and 2 from J; bases not matched to a gene: 7. The CDR3 here is CASSLEATGGFTDTQYF. CDR3 DNA: TGCGCCAGCAGCTTGGAGGCGACAGGGGGGTTCACAGATACGCAGTATTTT.

V is TRBV15 and J is TRBJ2-3; TRBD1 agrees at 9 bases. CDR1 and CDR2 from the germline V gene are LNHNV and YYDKDF (reference sequence). The CDR3 contains 14 residues. Unmatched junction bases numbered 3, after V lost 3 bases and J lost 5 bases. CDR3 coding DNA: TGTGCCACCAGCAGGGACAGGGGTAGAGATACGCAGTATTTT. It specifies CATSRDRGRDTQYF. The variable domain in full, with the rest retrieved from reference TRBV15 and TRBJ2-3, is DAMVIQNPRYQVTQFGKPVTLSCSQTLNHNVMYWYQQKSSQAPKLLFHYYDKDFNNEADTPDNFQSRRPNTSFCFLDIRSPGLGDTAMYLCATSRDRGRDTQYFGPGTRLTVL.

This chain uses TRBV3-1 (or the pseudogene TRBV3-2) with TRBJ1-1; the match to TRBD1 covers 9 bases. J was trimmed by 5 bases and V by 0 bases; bases with no gene match: 4. The germline gives CDR1 LGHDT, CDR2 YNNKEL (reference sequence). The CDR3 is made up of 15 amino acids. The CDR3 nucleotides are TGTGCCAGCAGCCAAGAGGGACAGGGCATGACTGAAGCTTTCTTT. Encoded protein: CASSQEGQGMTEAFF.

The CDR3 nucleotides read TGTGCCAGCACCCGGGACAGGGGGTATGGCTACACCTTC. Its protein product is CASTRDRGYGYTF. The chain links TRBV12-3 or TRBV12-4 to TRBJ1-2; TRBD1 matches at 11 bases. J was trimmed by 5 bases and V by 7 bases; bases with no gene match: 3. The CDR3 spans 13 residues.

The genes are TRBV11-2 and TRBJ2-2; 10 nucleotides match TRBD2. After removal of 5 bases from V and 5 bases from J, the junction contained 5 bases not matched to a gene. Germline loops: CDR1 SGHAT, CDR2 FQNNGV. The CDR3 length is 15 residues. The CDR3 sequence is CASSRSGGRTGELFF. The CDR3 nucleotides are TGTGCCAGCAGCCGTAGCGGGGGGAGGACCGGGGAGCTGTTTTTT.

The gene calls are TRBV6-2 or TRBV6-3 and TRBJ1-6; TRBD1 agrees at 11 bases. The germline V gene encodes CDR1 MNHEY and CDR2 SVGEGT. The CDR3 covers 16 residues. The V and J ends lost 5 bases and 6 bases, in that order; junction bases with no gene match: 6. In nucleotides, the CDR3 is TGTGCCAGCAGTCCCGGGACAGGGGGAGGTAATTCACCCCTCCACTTT. Translating gives CASSPGTGGGNSPLHF.

The V gene is TRBV28, the J gene TRBJ1-5, with TRBD1 identical over 8 bases. The V and J ends lost 2 bases and 3 bases, in that order; junction bases with no gene match: 3. The germline gives CDR1 MDHEN, CDR2 SYDVKM. This CDR3 comprises 15 residues. The CDR3 nucleotides are TGTGCCAGCAGTTTAGCGGACAGGGACAATCAGCCCCAGCATTTT. This codes for CASSLADRDNQPQHF. The variable domain in full, completed from reference TRBV28 and TRBJ1-5, reads DVKVTQSSRYLVKRTGEKVFLECVQDMDHENMFWYRQDPGLGLRLIYFSYDVKMKEKGDIPEGYSVSREKKERFSLILESASTNQTSMYLCASSLADRDNQPQHFGDGTRLSIL.

This rearrangement joins TRBV2 to TRBJ2-3, with D possibly TRBD2 on 6 matching bases. The V and J ends lost 5 bases and 6 bases respectively, with 15 bases between them. Germline V gene lookup returns CDR1 SNHLY and CDR2 FYNNEI. The CDR3 loop spans 14 amino acids. CDR3 sequence reads: CASSPGLPVDTQYF. In nucleotides, the CDR3 is TGTGCCAGCAGTCCGGGACTTCCCGTGGATACGCAGTATTTT.

In regard to this clone: Its ends do not fully match the called genes, so a read error is possible. The chain links TRBV7-9 to TRBJ1-6, with TRBD1 matching over 7 bases. Germline V CDR1 and CDR2: SEHNR, FQNEAQ (reference sequence). CDR3 length equals 12 residues. In DNA, the CDR3 is TGTGCCATCACAGGGGATAACTCACCCCTCCACTTT. The encoded protein is CAITGDNSPLHF. The whole variable domain, filled in from reference TRBV7-9 and TRBJ1-6, reads DTGVSQNPRHKITKRGQNVTFRCDPISEHNRLYWYRQTLGQGPEFLTYFQNEAQLEKSRLLSDRFSAERPKGSFSTLEIQRTEQGDSAMYLCAITGDNSPLHFGNGTRLTVT.

The chain employs TRBV4-1 and TRBJ2-7; 8 positions agree with TRBD1. Per germline, CDR1 MGHRA and CDR2 YSYEKL. V was clipped by 0 bases and J by 7 bases; unmatched bases: 5. This CDR3 is 14 amino acids long. As DNA, the CDR3 is TGCGCCAGCAGCCAAGATACCAGGGGGCCTGAGCAGTACTTC. As protein: CASSQDTRGPEQYF.

This chain joins TRBV9 and TRBJ2-3; no clear D. Trimming left V 1 base short and J 2 bases short, with 11 bases between. Germline V gene sequence: CDR1 SGDLS, CDR2 YYNGEE. The CDR3 runs 15 residues. This CDR3 is CASSVSWANTDTQYF. The DNA for the CDR3 is TGTGCCAGCAGCGTAAGCTGGGCCAACACAGATACGCAGTATTTT. The complete variable domain, with remaining parts taken from reference TRBV9 and TRBJ2-3, reads DSGVTQTPKHLITATGQRVTLRCSPRSGDLSVYWYQQSLDQGLQFLIQYYNGEERAKGNILERFSAQQFPDLHSELNLSSLELGDSALYFCASSVSWANTDTQYFGPGTRLTVL.

The chain uses TRBV3-1 (or the pseudogene TRBV3-2) and TRBJ1-2, with 7 bases aligning to TRBD1. J was trimmed by 5 bases and V by 1 base; bases with no gene match: 4. The CDR3 contains 14 residues. Germline CDR1 is LGHDT and CDR2 is YNNKEL (reference sequence). This CDR3 reads CASSQGGQPYGYTF. As DNA, the CDR3 is TGTGCCAGCAGCCAAGGGGGACAGCCGTATGGCTACACCTTC.